This TCR beta chain was documented in a study of regulatory T cells in long-lasting Graves disease. Noted time point: newly diagnosed GD, antithyroid drugs for less than 3 months. There was RNA extracted from PBMCs, and the TCR library was made from it. One endocrinology department in Xi'an, China, was where patients came from. Trimming removed 0 bases at V and 5 bases at J, with 8 bases between. This CDR3 has 13 amino acids. From germline, CDR1 is MNHNY and CDR2 SVGAGI (reference sequence). This clonotype was found a few times. Its antigen remains unidentified. Assembly of TCR beta libraries relied on iRepertoire HTBI primers together with Arm-PCR of CDR3 regions. TCRdb reprocessed the multiplex PCR reads via MiXCR and lists one record per CDR3 protein. The sample has around 250,000 distinct CDR3 sequences, 18% seen once; the top ten hold around 20%. Study-wide results and caveats: Persistent cases of Graves' showed reduced TCR diversity relative to newly diagnosed patients. TRBV28, TRBJ1-2 and TRBJ2-5 were favored in persistent disease.

Sequences were derived from peripheral blood mononuclear cells (PBMCs), sampled at new diagnosis, from a patient treated with antithyroid drugs. The origin of this receptor is a female donor with Graves disease. This chain joins TRBV6-6 and TRBJ2-7; the D gene is possibly TRBD1 (6 bases). CDR3 loop: CASSYSAGDEQYF. CDR3 DNA: TGTGCCAGCAGTTACTCGGCAGGGGACGAGCAGTACTTC.